This is a list of T cell receptor beta chains from one sample in a study of graft-versus-host responses after intestinal transplantation. These receptors have no identified antigens. Sequenced by immunoSEQ multiplex PCR; TCRdb stores in-frame clones only, minus some. The table has some 87,000 clones, roughly 90% seen once; the top ten hold more than 0.3%. The sequences come from unstimulated CD4+ T cells sorted from spleen or lymph node cells, collected before intestinal transplant. The receptor set was obtained from a human donor who received an intestinal transplant. Each CDR3 is given with its conserved first and last residue. The D gene is left open where the match is weak. For some rows the clone size is stated as once, few or many, or as a class when expanded; others skip it.

clone_size	d_call	v_call	j_call	cdr3_aa	cdr3_nt
.	.	TRBV5-6	TRBJ2-5	CASSLDGQPGETQYF	TGTGCCAGCAGCTTGGATGGACAGCCCGGAGAGACCCAGTACTTC
once	.	TRBV20-1	TRBJ2-5	CSANKETQYF	TGCAGTGCAAATAAAGAGACCCAGTACTTC
once	.	TRBV28	TRBJ2-5	CASSLYTNLYRDRKETQYF	TGTGCCAGCAGTTTATATACGAACCTATACAGGGATAGAAAAGAGACCCAGTACTTC
.	.	TRBV19	TRBJ2-1	CASSLADSPHEQFF	TGTGCCAGTAGTCTAGCGGACAGTCCCCATGAGCAGTTCTTC
.	.	TRBV14	TRBJ2-3	CASSQRYGGTSPTDTQYF	TGTGCCAGCAGCCAACGGTACGGGGGGACATCCCCCACAGATACGCAGTATTTT
.	TRBD1	TRBV7-9	TRBJ1-6	CASSPDRARHHNSPLHF	TGTGCCAGCAGCCCGGACAGGGCCCGACATCATAATTCACCCCTCCACTTT
.	TRBD1	TRBV5-1	TRBJ1-1	CASSLTTGTGLPEAFF	TGCGCCAGCAGCTTGACCACCGGGACAGGGTTACCTGAAGCTTTCTTT
.	.	TRBV4-1	TRBJ1-2	CASSQEGRNYGYTF	TGCGCCAGCAGCCAAGAAGGCAGAAACTATGGCTACACCTTC
.	.	TRBV11-1	TRBJ2-1	CASSPHGTNNEQFF	TGTGCCAGCAGCCCCCATGGGACGAACAATGAGCAGTTCTTC
.	.	TRBV5-1	TRBJ2-5	CASSLLETQYF	TGCGCCAGCAGCTTGCTCGAGACCCAGTACTTC
.	TRBD1	TRBV5-1	TRBJ1-1	CASSLAFRAGTGRDTEAFF	TGCGCCAGCAGCTTGGCCTTCCGGGCCGGGACAGGGAGGGACACTGAAGCTTTCTTT
once	.	TRBV19	TRBJ2-2	CASSIQGSAGELFF	TGTGCCAGTAGTATACAGGGCTCGGCCGGGGAGCTGTTTTTT
.	.	TRBV19	TRBJ1-4	CASSIGRSGEKLFF	TGTGCCAGTAGTATCGGACGGTCTGGTGAAAAACTGTTTTTT
.	.	TRBV11-2	TRBJ1-3	CASRLGLSGNTIYF	TGTGCCAGCCGATTGGGCCTCTCTGGAAACACCATATATTTT
.	.	TRBV19	TRBJ1-4	CASSLREGRGEKLFF	TGTGCCAGTAGCCTCCGAGAGGGTAGGGGCGAAAAACTGTTTTTT
.	TRBD1	TRBV6-1	TRBJ1-4	CASSWTGHTNEKLFF	TGTGCCAGCAGCTGGACAGGGCATACTAATGAAAAACTGTTTTTT
.	.	TRBV14	TRBJ1-2	CASSPPPPGTLYGYTF	TGTGCCAGCAGCCCTCCCCCGCCAGGGACCCTCTATGGCTACACCTTC
.	.	TRBV6-5	TRBJ2-3	CASSYQGTDTQYF	TGTGCCAGCAGTTACCAAGGGACTGATACGCAGTATTTT
.	.	TRBV30	TRBJ2-7	CAWRDKGYYEQYF	TGTGCCTGGAGGGATAAGGGTTATTACGAGCAGTACTTC
.	.	TRBV10-3	TRBJ2-1	CAINTGDNEQFF	TGTGCCATCAACACAGGAGACAATGAGCAGTTCTTC
.	.	TRBV9	TRBJ1-1	CASSSIPGGSTEAFF	TGTGCCAGCAGCTCCATCCCCGGGGGATCCACTGAAGCTTTCTTT
.	TRBD2	TRBV4-1	TRBJ2-2	CASSQDFAGANTGELFF	TGCGCCAGCAGCCAAGATTTCGCGGGGGCGAACACCGGGGAGCTGTTTTTT
.	.	TRBV5-1	TRBJ1-2	CASSLGPNYGYTF	TGCGCCAGCAGCTTGGGACCAAACTATGGCTACACCTTC
few	.	TRBV5-1	TRBJ2-7	CASSPNSLDRPYEQYF	TGCGCCAGCAGCCCCAATTCGCTAGACAGACCATACGAGCAGTACTTC
once	.	TRBV18	TRBJ1-2	CASSPQATGYNYGYTF	TGTGCCAGCTCACCACAAGCCACGGGATACAACTATGGCTACACCTTC
.	.	TRBV2	TRBJ2-1	CASSYYNEQFF	TGTGCCAGCAGTTACTACAATGAGCAGTTCTTC
.	TRBD2	TRBV30	TRBJ2-7	CAWSVGLTPDEQYF	TGTGCCTGGAGTGTGGGACTAACCCCGGACGAGCAGTACTTC
.	TRBD2	TRBV19	TRBJ2-3	CASSELAGDRTDTQYF	TGTGCCAGTAGTGAACTAGCGGGAGATCGCACAGATACGCAGTATTTT
.	TRBD2	TRBV27	TRBJ2-1	CASSLGLAGVNEQFF	TGTGCCAGCAGTCTGGGACTAGCGGGAGTGAATGAGCAGTTCTTC
.	TRBD1	TRBV7-3	TRBJ2-5	CASSPGTGIQETQYF	TGTGCCAGCAGCCCAGGGACAGGAATACAAGAGACCCAGTACTTC